This T cell receptor beta chain was identified in a study of cytomegalovirus exposure and HLA in healthy donors. Study conclusions and caveats: It was confirmed in vitro that three of the CMV-associated chains were specific for CMV antigens. The tendency of first-cohort TCR clusters to co-occur in the roughly 130 validation repertoires was the finding of a later analysis. Most TCR sequences showed up rarely, but some public TCRs showed up in many donors. The authors listed 164 TCR beta chains as cytomegalovirus-associated.

TCRdb's table, derived via immunoSEQ multiplex PCR, lists solely in-frame clones and lacks some. The data hold some 120,000 clones, with 95% to 97% observed a single time. CDR3 size: 14 residues. Germline CDR1 reads SGDLS; CDR2 reads YYNGEE. V lost 0 bases and J 2 bases, leaving 9 bases between the germline ends. About this clone itself: Antigen unknown.

The specimen was PBMCs. This sequence joins TRBV9 and TRBJ2-7; no reliable D call. The clonotype originates from a man younger than 35 in good health and CMV-seronegative. CDR3 sequence (DNA): TGTGCCAGCAGCGTAGATGGGCGCACCTACGAGCAGTACTTC. Its translation: CASSVDGRTYEQYF.